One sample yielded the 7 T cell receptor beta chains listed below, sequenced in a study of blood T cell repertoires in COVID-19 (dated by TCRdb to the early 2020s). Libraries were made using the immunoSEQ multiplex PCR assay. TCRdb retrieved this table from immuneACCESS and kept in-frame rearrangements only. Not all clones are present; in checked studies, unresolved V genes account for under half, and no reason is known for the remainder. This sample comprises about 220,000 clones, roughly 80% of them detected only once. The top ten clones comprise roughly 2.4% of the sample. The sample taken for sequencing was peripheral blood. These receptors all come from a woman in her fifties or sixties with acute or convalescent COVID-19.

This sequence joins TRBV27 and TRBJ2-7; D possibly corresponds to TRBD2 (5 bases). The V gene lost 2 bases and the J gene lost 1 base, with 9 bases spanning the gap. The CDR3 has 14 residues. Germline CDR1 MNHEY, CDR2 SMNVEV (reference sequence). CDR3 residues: CASSLGSWSYEQYF. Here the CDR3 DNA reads TGTGCCAGCAGTTTAGGGAGTTGGTCCTACGAGCAGTACTTC.

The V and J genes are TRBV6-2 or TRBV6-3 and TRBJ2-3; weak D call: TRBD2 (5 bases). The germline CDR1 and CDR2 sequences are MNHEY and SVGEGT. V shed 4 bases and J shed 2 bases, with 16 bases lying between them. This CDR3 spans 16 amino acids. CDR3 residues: CASSWGATTTTDTQYF. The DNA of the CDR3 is TGTGCCAGCAGTTGGGGAGCAACAACCACCACAGATACGCAGTATTTT.

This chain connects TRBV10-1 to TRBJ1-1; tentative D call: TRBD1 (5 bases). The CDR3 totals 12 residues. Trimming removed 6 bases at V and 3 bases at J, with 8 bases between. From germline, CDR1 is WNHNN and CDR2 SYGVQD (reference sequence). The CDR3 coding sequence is TGCGCCAGCAGACAGGCACACACTGAAGCTTTCTTT. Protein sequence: CASRQAHTEAFF.

The CDR3 DNA reads as TGTGCCAGCAGCCTCGGGACAGCCCCTTATGGCTACACCTTC. Its translation is CASSLGTAPYGYTF. The chain couples TRBV5-6 to TRBJ1-2, with 7 bases aligning to TRBD1. Germline assignment: CDR1 SGHDT and CDR2 YYEEEE. V trimming: 4 bases; J trimming: 5 bases; junction bases outside the gene matches: 8. CDR3 length: 14 residues.

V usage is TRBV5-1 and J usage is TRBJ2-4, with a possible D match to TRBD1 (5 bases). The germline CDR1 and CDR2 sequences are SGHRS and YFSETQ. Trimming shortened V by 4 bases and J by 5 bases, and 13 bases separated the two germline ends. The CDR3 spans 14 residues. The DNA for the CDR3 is TGCGCCAGCAGCCACGGACAAATACAAAACATTCAGTACTTC. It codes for CASSHGQIQNIQYF.

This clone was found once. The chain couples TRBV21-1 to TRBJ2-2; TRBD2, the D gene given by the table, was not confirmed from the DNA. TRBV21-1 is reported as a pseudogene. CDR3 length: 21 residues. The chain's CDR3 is CASSKAYQRGAHTKNTGELFF. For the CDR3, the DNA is TGTGCCAGCAGCAAAGCGTACCAGCGGGGGGCCCATACAAAGAACACCGGGGAGCTGTTTTTT.

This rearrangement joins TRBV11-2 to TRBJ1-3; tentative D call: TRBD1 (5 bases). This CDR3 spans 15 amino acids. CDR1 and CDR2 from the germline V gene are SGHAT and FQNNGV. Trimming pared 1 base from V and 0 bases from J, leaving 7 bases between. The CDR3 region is CASSLGGTSGNTIYF. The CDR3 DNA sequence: TGTGCCAGCAGCTTAGGCGGGACCTCTGGAAACACCATATATTTT.